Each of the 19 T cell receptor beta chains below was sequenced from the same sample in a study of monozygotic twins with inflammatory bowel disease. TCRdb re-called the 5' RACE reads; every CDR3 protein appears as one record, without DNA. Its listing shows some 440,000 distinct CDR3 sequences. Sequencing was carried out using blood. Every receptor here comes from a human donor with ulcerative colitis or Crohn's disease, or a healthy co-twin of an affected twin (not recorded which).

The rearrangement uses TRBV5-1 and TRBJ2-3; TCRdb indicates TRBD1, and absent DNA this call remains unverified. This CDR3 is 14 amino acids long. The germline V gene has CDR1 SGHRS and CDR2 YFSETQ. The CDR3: CASSQGLEADTQYF.

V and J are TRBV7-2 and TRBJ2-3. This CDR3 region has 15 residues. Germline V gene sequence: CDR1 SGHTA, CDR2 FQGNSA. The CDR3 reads CASSLGVTSTDTQYF.

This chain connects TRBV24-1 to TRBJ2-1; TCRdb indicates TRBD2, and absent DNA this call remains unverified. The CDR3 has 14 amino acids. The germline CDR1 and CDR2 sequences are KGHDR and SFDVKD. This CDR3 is CATSAGGGYNEQFF.

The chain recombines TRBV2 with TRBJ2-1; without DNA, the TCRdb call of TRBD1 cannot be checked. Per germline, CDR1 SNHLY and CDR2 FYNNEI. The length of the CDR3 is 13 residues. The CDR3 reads CASSEQGQGRQFF. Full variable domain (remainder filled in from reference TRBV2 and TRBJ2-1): EPEVTQTPSHQVTQMGQEVILRCVPISNHLYFYWYRQILGQKVEFLVSFYNNEISEKSEIFDDQFSVERPDGSNFTLKIRSTKLEDSAMYFCASSEQGQGRQFFGPGTRLTVL.

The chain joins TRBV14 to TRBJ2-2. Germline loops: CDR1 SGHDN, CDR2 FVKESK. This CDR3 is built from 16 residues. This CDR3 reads CASSQGKVANTGELFF.

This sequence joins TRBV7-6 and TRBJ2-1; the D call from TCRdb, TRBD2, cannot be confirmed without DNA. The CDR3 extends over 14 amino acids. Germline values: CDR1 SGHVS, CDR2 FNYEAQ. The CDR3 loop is CASSPSRGYNEQFF.

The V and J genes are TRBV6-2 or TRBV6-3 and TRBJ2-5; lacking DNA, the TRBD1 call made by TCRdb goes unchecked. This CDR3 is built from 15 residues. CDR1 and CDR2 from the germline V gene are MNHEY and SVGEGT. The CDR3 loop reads CASSYHRASQETQYF.

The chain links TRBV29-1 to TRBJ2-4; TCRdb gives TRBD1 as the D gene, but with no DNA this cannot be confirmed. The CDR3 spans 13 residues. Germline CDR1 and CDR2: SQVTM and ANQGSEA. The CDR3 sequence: CSVEDKARDIQYF. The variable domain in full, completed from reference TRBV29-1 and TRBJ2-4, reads SAVISQKPSRDICQRGTSLTIQCQVDSQVTMMFWYRQQPGQSLTLIATANQGSEATYESGFVIDKFPISRPNLTFSTLTVSNMSPEDSSIYLCSVEDKARDIQYFGAGTRLSVL.

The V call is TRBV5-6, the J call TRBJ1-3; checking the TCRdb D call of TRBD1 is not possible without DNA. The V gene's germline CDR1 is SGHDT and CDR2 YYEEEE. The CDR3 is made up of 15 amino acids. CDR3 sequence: CASSADRVPGNTIYF.

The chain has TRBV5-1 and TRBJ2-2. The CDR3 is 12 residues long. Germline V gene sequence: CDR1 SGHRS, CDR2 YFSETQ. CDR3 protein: CASSPQGGELFF.

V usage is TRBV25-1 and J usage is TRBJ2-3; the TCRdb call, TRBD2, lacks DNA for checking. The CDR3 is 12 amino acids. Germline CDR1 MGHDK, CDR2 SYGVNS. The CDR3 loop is CASRGGDHTQYF.

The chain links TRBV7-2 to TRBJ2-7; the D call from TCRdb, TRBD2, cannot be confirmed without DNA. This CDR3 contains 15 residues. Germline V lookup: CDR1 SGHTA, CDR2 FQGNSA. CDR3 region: CASSLGIAGAGEQYF.

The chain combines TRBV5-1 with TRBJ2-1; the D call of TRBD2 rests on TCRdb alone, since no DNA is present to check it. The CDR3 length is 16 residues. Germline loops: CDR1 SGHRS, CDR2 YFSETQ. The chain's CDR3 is CASSLVASGFYNEQFF.

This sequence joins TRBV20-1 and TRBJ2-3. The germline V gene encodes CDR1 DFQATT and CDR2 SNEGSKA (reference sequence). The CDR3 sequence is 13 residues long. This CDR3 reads CSASSDSTDTQYF.

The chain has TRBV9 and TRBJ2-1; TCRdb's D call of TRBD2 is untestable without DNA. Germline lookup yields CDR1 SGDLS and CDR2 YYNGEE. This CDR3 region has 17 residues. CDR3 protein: CASSKGLAGVAYNEQFF.

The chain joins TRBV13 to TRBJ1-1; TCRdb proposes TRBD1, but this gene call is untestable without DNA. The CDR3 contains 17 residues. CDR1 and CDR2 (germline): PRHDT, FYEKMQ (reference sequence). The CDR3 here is CASSDITGTGGNTEAFF. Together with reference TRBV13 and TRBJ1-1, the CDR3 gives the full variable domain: AAGVIQSPRHLIKEKRETATLKCYPIPRHDTVYWYQQGPGQDPQFLISFYEKMQSDKGSIPDRFSAQQFSDYHSELNMSSLELGDSALYFCASSDITGTGGNTEAFFGQGTRLTVV.

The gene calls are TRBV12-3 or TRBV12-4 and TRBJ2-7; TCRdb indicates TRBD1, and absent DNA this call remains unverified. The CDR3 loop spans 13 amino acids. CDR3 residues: CASSLEMDSEQYF.

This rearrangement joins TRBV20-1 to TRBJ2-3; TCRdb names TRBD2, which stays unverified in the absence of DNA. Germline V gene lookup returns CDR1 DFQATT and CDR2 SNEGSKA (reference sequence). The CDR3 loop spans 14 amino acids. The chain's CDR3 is CSAGERANTDTQYF.

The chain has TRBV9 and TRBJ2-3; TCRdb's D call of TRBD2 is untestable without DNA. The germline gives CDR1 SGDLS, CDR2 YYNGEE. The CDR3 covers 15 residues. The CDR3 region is CASSGGRQRTDTQYF. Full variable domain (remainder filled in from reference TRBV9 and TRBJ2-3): DSGVTQTPKHLITATGQRVTLRCSPRSGDLSVYWYQQSLDQGLQFLIQYYNGEERAKGNILERFSAQQFPDLHSELNLSSLELGDSALYFCASSGGRQRTDTQYFGPGTRLTVL.